One T cell receptor beta chain is described in this entry. This sample was included in a study of blood T cell repertoires in COVID-19. On the study more broadly: The United States, Italy and Spain were the sources of the acute and convalescent COVID-19 samples. T cells, B-cell-depleted T cells, or PBMCs supplied cDNA or gDNA.

In the authors' workflow: Reference gene primer amplification gave estimated nucleated cell counts. Repertoires were generated with immunoSEQ multiplex PCR, while TCRdb's copy carries only in-frame clones and drops some. The D gene and trimming were derived from the DNA, and the V and J assignments and clone size from that table. The sample holds roughly 130,000 clones, 80% to 85% seen once. The sequence came from a woman in her twenties or thirties who had recovered from COVID-19. The source material was peripheral blood.

The chain's CDR3 is CASSLSLNTGELFF. The CDR3 DNA follows: TGTGCCAGCAGTTTATCCCTCAACACCGGGGAGCTGTTTTTT. The chain couples TRBV27 to TRBJ2-2; D not resolved. This CDR3 is built from 14 residues. V was cut by 0 bases and J by 2 bases, with 4 bases left in between. Germline V gene data show CDR1 as MNHEY and CDR2 as SMNVEV (reference sequence).